This T cell receptor beta chain was profiled in a study of blood T cell repertoires in COVID-19. Study as a whole: Nucleic acid was either cDNA or gDNA, and it came from T cells, B-cell-depleted T cells, or PBMCs.

Germline-derived CDR1 and CDR2 are KGHSH and LQKENI. The CDR3 extends over 13 amino acids. With 6 bases removed from V and 4 bases from J, the gap between germline ends came to 12 bases. The method was immunoSEQ multiplex PCR; TCRdb's version includes in-frame clones alone and lacks a portion of them. The data hold under 400,000 clones, with 85% to 90% observed a single time. The origin of this receptor is a woman under 40 with COVID-19, enrolled during active disease. Sample: peripheral blood. The rearrangement links TRBV18 to TRBJ1-1, with TRBD1 as a possible D gene (5 bases). CDR3 sequence: CASSRGEGTEAFF. The CDR3 nucleotides are TGTGCCAGCTCCCGAGGGGAGGGCACTGAAGCTTTCTTT.